The 31 T cell receptor beta chains presented below share a single source sample, sequenced in a study of shared clonotypes between healthy human individuals. The table came from immunoSEQ multiplex PCR; TCRdb's copy has only in-frame clones and leaves some out. The data contain approximately 1.5 million clones, approximately 98.5% of them singletons. The sample comprised naive CD4+ T cells sorted from blood. As for subset: CD45RA+ positively selected. The origin of the receptors is a man aged 30 to 45 in good health.

The V gene is TRBV2, the J gene TRBJ2-1; D assignment may be TRBD1 or TRBD2 (5 bases each). Germline assignment: CDR1 SNHLY and CDR2 FYNNEI. This CDR3 comprises 16 residues. With 5 bases removed from V and 0 bases from J, the gap between germline ends came to 14 bases. The CDR3 is CASSNWGTSSYNEQFF. CDR3 bases: TGTGCCAGCAGTAACTGGGGCACTAGCTCCTACAATGAGCAGTTCTTC.

V gene TRBV25-1 combines with J gene TRBJ2-5; the D is unclear. The CDR3 totals 12 residues. From germline, CDR1 is MGHDK and CDR2 SYGVNS. Trimming removed 1 base from V and 5 bases from J, with 5 bases in between. CDR3 sequence: CASSESSETQYF. Here the CDR3 DNA reads TGTGCCAGCAGTGAATCAAGTGAGACCCAGTACTTC.

The rearrangement uses TRBV4-3 and TRBJ1-2; D possibly corresponds to TRBD1 (6 bases). V was clipped by 2 bases and J by 4 bases, with 8 bases between them. Germline V gene sequence: CDR1 LGHNA, CDR2 YSLEER. The CDR3 consists of 13 residues. The CDR3 coding sequence is TGCGCCAGCAGCCAAACAGGGATCTATGGCTACACCTTC. Translating it yields CASSQTGIYGYTF.

The rearrangement joins TRBV6-1 to TRBJ1-1, with unresolved D. The CDR3 has 13 amino acids. Per the germline V gene, CDR1 is MNHNS and CDR2 is SASEGT. The V and J ends lost 7 bases and 3 bases respectively, with 12 bases between them. CDR3 bases: TGTGCCAGCAACATCATCCGGGACACTGAAGCTTTCTTT. Translating gives CASNIIRDTEAFF.

The V call is TRBV18, the J call TRBJ1-3; weak D call: TRBD1 (6 bases). V was shortened by 4 bases and J by 2 bases, with 12 bases between the two germline ends. Per the germline V gene, CDR1 is KGHSH and CDR2 is LQKENI. CDR3 length: 15 residues. The chain's CDR3 is CASSREQGPGNTIYF. In nucleotides, the CDR3 is TGTGCCAGCTCACGAGAACAGGGTCCTGGAAACACCATATATTTT.

The chain uses TRBV5-1 and TRBJ2-3; no reliable D call. V was cut by 0 bases and J by 2 bases, with 7 bases left in between. Germline CDR1 and CDR2: SGHRS and YFSETQ. CDR3 size: 14 residues. The CDR3 is CASSLVANTDTQYF. CDR3 DNA sequence: TGCGCCAGCAGCTTGGTTGCTAACACAGATACGCAGTATTTT.

The V and J genes are TRBV29-1 and TRBJ2-5, with TRBD2 matching over 12 bases. The length of the CDR3 is 15 residues. Germline CDR1 SQVTM, CDR2 ANQGSEA. Trimming removed 6 bases from V and 5 bases from J; junction bases left unmatched: 10. The CDR3 DNA reads as TGCAGCGTCGGGGCTGGACTAGCGGGACGCGAGACCCAGTACTTC. Its translation is CSVGAGLAGRETQYF.

The chain is built from TRBV5-6 and TRBJ2-5; the match to TRBD2 covers 9 bases. The CDR3 runs to 16 residues. Per germline, CDR1 SGHDT and CDR2 YYEEEE. The V segment lost 2 bases and the J segment 4 bases; nucleotides outside the gene matches: 9. The CDR3 region is CASSFPGGRAGETQYF. Written as DNA, the CDR3 is TGTGCCAGCAGCTTCCCTGGCGGGAGGGCAGGAGAGACCCAGTACTTC.

This rearrangement joins TRBV5-1 to TRBJ1-4; D gene uncertain. Germline V gene sequence: CDR1 SGHRS, CDR2 YFSETQ. The CDR3 has 15 amino acids. V was cut by 3 bases and J by 0 bases, with 9 bases left in between. This CDR3 reads CASSSDSTTNEKLFF. Here the CDR3 DNA reads TGCGCCAGCAGCTCCGACTCGACAACTAATGAAAAACTGTTTTTT. Filled out from reference TRBV5-1 and TRBJ1-4, the complete variable domain reads KAGVTQTPRYLIKTRGQQVTLSCSPISGHRSVSWYQQTPGQGLQFLFEYFSETQRNKGNFPGRFSGRQFSNSRSEMNVSTLELGDSALYLCASSSDSTTNEKLFFGSGTQLSVL.

The chain joins TRBV28 to TRBJ2-7; D uncertain. Germline V lookup: CDR1 MDHEN, CDR2 SYDVKM. V was pared by 2 bases and J by 0 bases, with 8 bases between. This CDR3 has 14 amino acids. The DNA of the CDR3 is TGTGCCAGCAGTTTAGTTACATTCTCCTACGAGCAGTACTTC. This translates into CASSLVTFSYEQYF.

This clone was picked up one time. This chain links TRBV10-3 with TRBJ2-2; TRBD1 is a possible D gene (6 bases). Trimming removed 11 bases from V and 3 bases from J, with 19 bases in between. The CDR3 contains 15 residues. Germline values: CDR1 ENHRY, CDR2 SYGVKD. CDR3 nucleotide sequence: TGTGCCGGGGGCTCAGGGAAGGAGTACACCGGGGAGCTGTTTTTT. It encodes CAGGSGKEYTGELFF.

This rearrangement joins TRBV5-4 to TRBJ2-7, with 7 bases matching TRBD1. Germline V gene lookup returns CDR1 SGHNT and CDR2 YYREEE (reference sequence). The CDR3 has 14 amino acids. Unmatched junction bases numbered 8, after V lost 3 bases and J lost 5 bases. The CDR3 DNA reads TGTGCCAGCAGCTCCGGGACAGCGCAACACGAGCAGTACTTC. This encodes CASSSGTAQHEQYF.

The CDR3 loop reads CATSRDSGRAYEQYF. DNA of the CDR3: TGTGCCACCAGCAGAGATAGCGGGAGGGCGTACGAGCAGTACTTC. The V call is TRBV15, the J call TRBJ2-7, with 11 bases that match TRBD2. The CDR3 contains 15 residues. V gave up 0 bases and J gave up 4 bases; unmatched junction bases: 2. CDR1 and CDR2 (germline): LNHNV, YYDKDF (reference sequence).

This clone was picked up one time. The chain uses TRBV4-1 and TRBJ1-1, with D unresolved. CDR1 MGHRA and CDR2 YSYEKL come from the germline V gene. The V end lost 5 bases, the J end lost 3 bases, and 13 bases lay between the germline ends. The CDR3 is 14 amino acids. The CDR3 is CASSEGLGDTEAFF. In DNA, the CDR3 is TGCGCCAGCAGCGAGGGCCTGGGTGACACTGAAGCTTTCTTT.

This chain uses TRBV5-1 with TRBJ1-4; D remains ambiguous. The V gene lost 7 bases and the J gene lost 4 bases, with 17 bases spanning the gap. The CDR3 has 15 residues. Germline V lookup: CDR1 SGHRS, CDR2 YFSETQ. In nucleotides, the CDR3 is TGCGCCAGCTCCACCGGGTACGGCCTTAATGAAAAACTGTTTTTT. Amino acids: CASSTGYGLNEKLFF.

Remarks on this clone: This CDR3 is also generated by other DNA sequences in the sample. This chain joins TRBV5-1 and TRBJ2-1; D assignment may be TRBD1 or TRBD2 (5 bases each). V was trimmed by 1 base and J by 0 bases, leaving 11 bases between them. Germline CDR1 SGHRS, CDR2 YFSETQ. The CDR3 sequence is 16 residues long. The CDR3 loop reads CASSLPGPSSYNEQFF. CDR3 coding DNA: TGCGCCAGCAGCTTGCCGGGACCGAGCTCCTACAATGAGCAGTTCTTC.

This chain uses TRBV30 with TRBJ1-1; D not certain. Trimming left V 2 bases short and J 4 bases short, with 14 bases between. Germline CDR1 is GTSNPN and CDR2 is SVGIG (reference sequence). This CDR3 region has 14 residues. Here the CDR3 reads CAWSLGGLGTEAFF. CDR3 nucleotides: TGTGCCTGGAGTCTGGGTGGGTTAGGCACTGAAGCTTTCTTT.

The gene calls are TRBV19 and TRBJ2-6; D is tentatively TRBD1 or TRBD2 (5 bases each). The V gene's germline CDR1 is LNHDA and CDR2 SQIVND (reference sequence). V shed 7 bases and J shed 2 bases, with 12 bases lying between them. The CDR3 is 15 residues long. CDR3 coding DNA: TGTGCCAGTAATGGCAGGGACCCTGGGGCCAACGTCCTGACTTTC. Its protein product is CASNGRDPGANVLTF.

With regard to this clone: The same CDR3 also results from other DNA sequences found in this sample. The chain couples TRBV9 to TRBJ2-7; maybe TRBD1 (7 bases). Germline V lookup: CDR1 SGDLS, CDR2 YYNGEE. The CDR3 is made up of 15 amino acids. The ends were cut back, 0 bases at V and 1 base at J, with 11 bases in the middle. The CDR3 nucleotides read TGTGCCAGCAGCGTAGAGCCAGGGGGGTCCTACGAGCAGTACTTC. This codes for CASSVEPGGSYEQYF.

The genes are TRBV5-1 and TRBJ2-3, with 14 bases that match TRBD2. V lost 4 bases to trimming and J lost 1 base; unmatched junction nucleotides: 8. This CDR3 comprises 18 residues. Germline V gene sequence: CDR1 SGHRS, CDR2 YFSETQ. The CDR3 loop reads CASSLGLAGGVGTDTQYF. The CDR3 coding sequence is TGCGCCAGCAGCCTCGGACTAGCGGGAGGTGTGGGCACAGATACGCAGTATTTT.

The chain employs TRBV18 and TRBJ2-7, with a possible D match to TRBD1 (5 bases). V was pared by 4 bases and J by 3 bases, with 22 bases between. The CDR3 has 17 residues. CDR1 is KGHSH and CDR2 is LQKENI in the germline V gene. The CDR3 protein is CASSLLTGNRKGYEQYF. As DNA, the CDR3 is TGTGCCAGCTCACTACTTACAGGAAACCGAAAAGGCTACGAGCAGTACTTC.

The chain links TRBV5-1 to TRBJ1-1; D call uncertain. V dropped 6 bases and J dropped 1 base, with 4 bases sitting between them. This CDR3 has 11 residues. From germline, CDR1 is SGHRS and CDR2 YFSETQ. The chain's CDR3 is CASKTNTEAFF. DNA for the CDR3: TGCGCCAGCAAGACGAACACTGAAGCTTTCTTT.

The rearrangement joins TRBV6-1 to TRBJ2-7; the match to TRBD1 covers 9 bases. V trimming: 0 bases; J trimming: 6 bases; junction bases outside the gene matches: 6. The CDR3 is made up of 15 amino acids. Germline loops: CDR1 MNHNS, CDR2 SASEGT. CDR3 in DNA: TGTGCCAGCAGTGAAGCTTCGAACAGGGGGCGCGAGCAGTACTTC. It specifies CASSEASNRGREQYF.

The chain joins TRBV28 to TRBJ2-1; a possible D gene is TRBD2 (5 bases). In germline, CDR1 is MDHEN, CDR2 SYDVKM. V dropped 1 base and J dropped 0 bases, with 10 bases sitting between them. The CDR3 has 16 amino acids. CDR3 in amino acids: CASSLLVGVSYNEQFF. CDR3 sequence (DNA): TGTGCCAGCAGTTTATTAGTCGGGGTCTCCTACAATGAGCAGTTCTTC.

The V gene is TRBV14, the J gene TRBJ2-6, with D unresolved. CDR1 SGHDN and CDR2 FVKESK come from the germline V gene. Between the trimmed V and J ends, which lost 0 bases and 0 bases, there was a span of 9 bases. The length of the CDR3 is 17 residues. CDR3 sequence: CASSQDKASSGANVLTF. The CDR3 nucleotides read TGTGCCAGCAGCCAAGACAAGGCTAGCTCTGGGGCCAACGTCCTGACTTTC.

V is TRBV19 and J is TRBJ2-1, with TRBD2 matching over 10 bases. This CDR3 has 16 residues. After removal of 1 base from V and 10 bases from J, the junction contained 10 bases not matched to a gene. CDR1 and CDR2 from the germline V gene are LNHDA and SQIVND (reference sequence). The CDR3 DNA reads as TGTGCCAGTAGTATAGTAGGAAGCGGGAGGGTTAGAGAGCAGTTCTTC. Residues: CASSIVGSGRVREQFF.

The J gene is TRBJ2-3, the V gene TRBV15; 12 bases are shared with TRBD2. Germline loops: CDR1 LNHNV, CDR2 YYDKDF (reference sequence). This CDR3 contains 16 residues. After removal of 7 bases from V and 5 bases from J, the junction contained 10 bases not matched to a gene. The CDR3 DNA follows: TGTGCCACCAAGCCAGGACTAGCGGGGAGTGGAGATACGCAGTATTTT. Translating it yields CATKPGLAGSGDTQYF. The full variable domain, with the rest looked up from reference TRBV15 and TRBJ2-3, is DAMVIQNPRYQVTQFGKPVTLSCSQTLNHNVMYWYQQKSSQAPKLLFHYYDKDFNNEADTPDNFQSRRPNTSFCFLDIRSPGLGDTAMYLCATKPGLAGSGDTQYFGPGTRLTVL.

V and J are TRBV14 and TRBJ2-1, with a weak D call TRBD1 (6 bases). Germline CDR1 reads SGHDN; CDR2 reads FVKESK. The V and J ends lost 3 bases and 5 bases respectively, with 17 bases between them. This CDR3 is 16 amino acids long. CDR3 bases: TGTGCCAGCAGCCACAACAGGGCCGGCCCGAACAATGAGCAGTTCTTC. Encoded protein: CASSHNRAGPNNEQFF.

The gene calls are TRBV6-1 and TRBJ2-7; tentatively, D is TRBD1 (6 bases). Germline values: CDR1 MNHNS, CDR2 SASEGT. The CDR3 is 14 amino acids. V lost 4 bases and J lost 4, with 14 bases in between. In nucleotides, the CDR3 is TGTGCCAGCAGTGTAACGGACAGCGATTACGAGCAGTACTTC. The encoded protein is CASSVTDSDYEQYF.

This rearrangement joins TRBV14 to TRBJ1-4, with unresolved D. V was clipped by 1 base and J by 2 bases, with 8 bases between them. The CDR3 runs 15 residues. Looked up from germline, CDR1 is SGHDN and CDR2 is FVKESK. CDR3 sequence (DNA): TGTGCCAGCAGCCAAGTGAGACGGACTAATGAAAAACTGTTTTTT. Protein product: CASSQVRRTNEKLFF.

This clone was found once. The chain combines TRBV29-1 with TRBJ1-1, with D perhaps TRBD1 (5 bases). The V end lost 6 bases, the J end lost 10 bases, and 27 bases lay between the germline ends. Germline V gene lookup returns CDR1 SQVTM and CDR2 ANQGSEA. The CDR3 has 15 residues. The CDR3 nucleotides are TGCAGCGTATCCTCCAGTTTAGGGGTCCAACCCGGAGCTTTCTTT. Its translation: CSVSSSLGVQPGAFF.